This T cell receptor (beta chain) was identified during a study of T cell responses to AZD1222 COVID-19 vaccine. General observations from the study: Clonal diversity may have been underestimated in mostly white British donors. Nearly half of spike-specific TCRs reportedly go after variant regions that carry no mutations. Only 5 or 6 individuals given AZD1222 were seropositive at baseline.

There are 11 residues in the CDR3. Trimming cost V 8 bases and J 14 bases, with 16 bases left between them. Germline V gives CDR1 WNHNN, CDR2 SYGVQD (reference sequence). Second-dose timings of about 4 or about 12 weeks were pooled. Some clones are missing from TCRdb's copy, which holds only in-frame ones; the method was immunoSEQ multiplex PCR. Of under 140,000 clones in the sample, roughly 89% were seen once. On this clone itself: Its target is not known.

This sequence was found in an adult who received the AZD1222 COVID-19 vaccine. The genes are TRBV10-1 and TRBJ2-1; D is tentatively TRBD1 or TRBD2 (6 bases each). Source: peripheral blood, taken 28 days after the second AZD1222 dose. CDR3 nucleotide sequence: TGCGCCAGCGAAATAGGGGGGAAGAAGTTCTTC. Protein product: CASEIGGKKFF.